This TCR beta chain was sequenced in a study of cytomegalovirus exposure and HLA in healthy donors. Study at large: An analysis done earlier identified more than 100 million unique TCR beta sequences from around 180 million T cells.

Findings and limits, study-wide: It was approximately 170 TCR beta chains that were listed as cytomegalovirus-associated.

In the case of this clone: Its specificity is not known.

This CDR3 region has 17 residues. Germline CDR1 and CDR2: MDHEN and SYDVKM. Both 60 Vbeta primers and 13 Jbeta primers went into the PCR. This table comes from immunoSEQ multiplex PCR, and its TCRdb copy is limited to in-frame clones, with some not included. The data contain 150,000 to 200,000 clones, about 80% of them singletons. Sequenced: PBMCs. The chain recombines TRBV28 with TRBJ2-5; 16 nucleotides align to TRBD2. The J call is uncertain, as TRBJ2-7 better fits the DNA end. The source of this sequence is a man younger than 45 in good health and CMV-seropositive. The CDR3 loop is CASSGTSGRAPLSEQYF. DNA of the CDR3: TGTGCCAGCAGCGGGACTAGCGGGAGGGCCCCCTTGTCCGAGCAGTACTTC.